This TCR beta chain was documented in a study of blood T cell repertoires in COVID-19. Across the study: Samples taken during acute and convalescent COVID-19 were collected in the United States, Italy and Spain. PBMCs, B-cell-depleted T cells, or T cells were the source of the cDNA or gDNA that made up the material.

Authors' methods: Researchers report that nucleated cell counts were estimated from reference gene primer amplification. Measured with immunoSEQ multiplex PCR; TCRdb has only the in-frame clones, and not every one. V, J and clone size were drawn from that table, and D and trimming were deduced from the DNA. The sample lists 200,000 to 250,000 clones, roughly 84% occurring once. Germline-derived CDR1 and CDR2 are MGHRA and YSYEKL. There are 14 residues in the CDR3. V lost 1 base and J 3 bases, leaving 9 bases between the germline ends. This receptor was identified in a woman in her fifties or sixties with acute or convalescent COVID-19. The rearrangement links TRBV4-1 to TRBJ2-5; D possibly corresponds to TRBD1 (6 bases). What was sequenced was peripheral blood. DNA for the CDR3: TGCGCCAGCAGCCAAGCACGGACAGAAGAGACCCAGTACTTC. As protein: CASSQARTEETQYF.